Presented here are 29 T cell receptor beta chains from one specimen sequenced in a study of T cell responses to AZD1222 COVID-19 vaccine. TCRdb's copy holds only in-frame clones and misses some; the assay was immunoSEQ multiplex PCR. The table shows 140,000 or so clones, with 92% occurring only once. This specimen was peripheral blood, taken 28 days after the second AZD1222 dose. All receptors derive from an adult who received the AZD1222 COVID-19 vaccine.

This chain connects TRBV6-5 to TRBJ1-1; 8 bases are shared with TRBD1. CDR3 length equals 14 residues. Losses at the gene ends were 4 bases for V and 7 bases for J; bases not matched to a gene: 8. CDR1 is MNHEY and CDR2 is SVGAGI in the germline V gene. CDR3 coding DNA: TGTGCCAGCAGTTTAGGACAGGGCGAACTTGAAGCTTTCTTT. It encodes CASSLGQGELEAFF.

This chain joins TRBV7-9 and TRBJ2-4; TRBD1 might be the D (6 bases). V shed 5 bases and J shed 5 bases, with 19 bases lying between them. This CDR3 has 16 amino acids. Germline CDR1 and CDR2: SEHNR and FQNEAQ (reference sequence). In DNA, the CDR3 is TGTGCCAGCAGCCCCCCACCCGGGACAAAAGAAAACATTCAGTACTTC. Its protein is CASSPPPGTKENIQYF.

The V and J genes are TRBV9 and TRBJ2-1; D might be TRBD2 (6 bases). CDR1 is SGDLS and CDR2 is YYNGEE in the germline V gene. Trimming cost V 4 bases and J 0 bases, with 11 bases left between them. The CDR3 runs to 15 residues. The CDR3 bases are TGTGCCAGCAGCTTGGGACTCCTCTCCTACAATGAGCAGTTCTTC. Protein product: CASSLGLLSYNEQFF.

This clone was observed a handful of times. The chain uses TRBV27 and TRBJ2-7; D may be TRBD1 (5 bases). The CDR3 sequence is 15 residues long. From germline, CDR1 is MNHEY and CDR2 SMNVEV (reference sequence). Trimming took 6 bases from V and 5 from J, leaving 20 bases between them. CDR3 in DNA: TGTGCCAGCAGCGAGTATGGGGCAAGTCAGAACGAGCAGTACTTC. As protein: CASSEYGASQNEQYF.

This chain links TRBV4-1 with TRBJ1-4; tentative D call: TRBD1 (5 bases). The CDR3 contains 16 residues. V lost 3 bases and J 6 bases, leaving 17 bases between the germline ends. Looked up from germline, CDR1 is MGHRA and CDR2 is YSYEKL. This CDR3 reads CASSHMEIGADEKLFF. For the CDR3, the DNA is TGCGCCAGCAGCCACATGGAGATCGGGGCTGATGAAAAACTGTTTTTT.

Note on this clone: A junction end diverges from the germline sequence, so it may reflect a read error. The chain is built from TRBV7-9 and TRBJ1-1; D is undetermined. Looked up from germline, CDR1 is SEHNR and CDR2 is FQNEAQ (reference sequence). This CDR3 comprises 14 residues. Written as DNA, the CDR3 is TGTGCCAGCAGCCCCCCGATAGGGAACCCTGAAGCTTTCTTT. Protein: CASSPPIGNPEAFF.

The chain combines TRBV29-1 with TRBJ2-1; 8 nucleotides line up with TRBD1. J was trimmed by 9 bases and V by 2 bases; bases with no gene match: 3. The germline CDR1 and CDR2 sequences are SQVTM and ANQGSEA. The CDR3 is 12 residues long. Here the CDR3 DNA reads TGCAGCGTTGAACAGGGGGCAGGTGAGCAGTTCTTC. As protein: CSVEQGAGEQFF.

This chain joins TRBV6-5 and TRBJ1-6; 7 positions agree with TRBD1. There are 16 residues in the CDR3. Trimming removed 0 bases from V and 5 bases from J; junction bases left unmatched: 4. The germline gives CDR1 MNHEY, CDR2 SVGAGI. CDR3 nucleotide sequence: TGTGCCAGCAGTTACTCGAGTCAGGGGGATAATTCACCCCTCCACTTT. It translates to CASSYSSQGDNSPLHF.

The rearrangement joins TRBV5-6 to TRBJ2-7, with TRBD1 identical over 9 bases. CDR1 is SGHDT and CDR2 is YYEEEE in the germline V gene. The CDR3 sequence is 13 residues long. V dropped 3 bases and J dropped 5; count of bases not matched to a gene: 3. CDR3 loop: CASSYGTGNEQYF. The CDR3, as DNA: TGTGCCAGCAGCTACGGGACAGGGAACGAGCAGTACTTC.

This chain joins TRBV12-3 or TRBV12-4 and TRBJ2-4, with D uncertain. This CDR3 spans 11 amino acids. The V end lost 6 bases, the J end lost 3 bases, and 3 bases lay between the germline ends. The chain's CDR3 is CASSLKNIQYF. DNA for the CDR3: TGTGCCAGCAGCCTCAAAAACATTCAGTACTTC.

V usage is TRBV4-2 and J usage is TRBJ2-7; D is uncertain. The CDR3 has 11 amino acids. CDR1 is LGHNA, CDR2 YNFKEQ, per germline. V lost 1 base and J 5 bases, leaving 3 bases between the germline ends. Written as DNA, the CDR3 is TGTGCCAGCAGCCAAGGTAACGAGCAGTACTTC. This codes for CASSQGNEQYF.

The chain is built from TRBV9 and TRBJ1-1; possibly TRBD1 for D (5 bases). The CDR3 loop spans 13 amino acids. V dropped 3 bases and J dropped 2 bases, with 8 bases sitting between them. Germline CDR1 and CDR2: SGDLS and YYNGEE. The CDR3 spells CASSETANTEAFF. For the CDR3, the DNA is TGTGCCAGCAGCGAGACAGCTAACACTGAAGCTTTCTTT.

V usage is TRBV19 and J usage is TRBJ1-1; D gene ambiguous. This CDR3 has 16 residues. V was clipped by 3 bases and J by 4 bases, with 18 bases between them. Germline CDR1 is LNHDA and CDR2 is SQIVND (reference sequence). CDR3 sequence: CASSIWTRRLGTEAFF. The DNA of the CDR3 is TGTGCCAGTAGTATCTGGACTAGGCGGCTAGGCACTGAAGCTTTCTTT.

A single count supports this clone. The rearrangement links TRBV5-4 to TRBJ2-5; TRBD2 might be the D (6 bases). The V gene lost 2 bases and the J gene lost 7 bases, with 18 bases spanning the gap. This CDR3 spans 15 amino acids. Germline CDR1 and CDR2: SGHNT and YYREEE (reference sequence). The CDR3 sequence is CASSFSGTGEWTQYF. The CDR3 coding sequence is TGTGCCAGCAGCTTTAGTGGGACTGGGGAATGGACCCAGTACTTC.

Points on this clone: Other DNA sequences from this sample encode an identical CDR3 as well. CDR3: CASSRGNTEAFF. The CDR3 DNA sequence: TGTGCCAGCAGTCGGGGAAATACTGAAGCTTTCTTT. This chain links TRBV6-5 with TRBJ1-1; D is ambiguous. Trimming took 5 bases from V and 5 from J, leaving 9 bases between them. CDR1 and CDR2 from the germline V gene are MNHEY and SVGAGI. CDR3 length: 12 residues.

The chain uses TRBV29-1 and TRBJ2-3; possible D gene TRBD1, 5 bases. Trimming took 2 bases from V and 2 from J, leaving 14 bases between them. Germline V gene data show CDR1 as SQVTM and CDR2 as ANQGSEA. The CDR3 length is 15 residues. CDR3 amino acids: CSVEKAGQNTDTQYF. CDR3 DNA: TGCAGCGTTGAAAAGGCAGGGCAGAACACAGATACGCAGTATTTT.

This chain connects TRBV19 to TRBJ2-1; the D gene is possibly TRBD2 (6 bases). The length of the CDR3 is 14 residues. The V gene's germline CDR1 is LNHDA and CDR2 SQIVND (reference sequence). The V and J ends lost 3 bases and 5 bases respectively, with 11 bases between them. CDR3 in amino acids: CASSIPGRHNEQFF. The CDR3 DNA follows: TGTGCCAGTAGTATCCCGGGGAGGCACAATGAGCAGTTCTTC.

The chain has TRBV10-3 and TRBJ2-1; D possibly corresponds to TRBD2 (6 bases). CDR1 is ENHRY and CDR2 is SYGVKD in the germline V gene. The germline V and J ends were trimmed by 1 base and 7 bases, with 14 bases remaining between them. The CDR3 contains 15 residues. CDR3 coding DNA: TGTGCCATCAGTGAGTATTTGGAGGGACCGAATGAGCAGTTCTTC. As protein: CAISEYLEGPNEQFF.

The chain joins TRBV6-2 or TRBV6-3 to TRBJ1-4; D might be TRBD1 (6 bases). The CDR3 extends over 16 amino acids. Germline V CDR1 and CDR2: MNHEY, SVGEGT. Trimming removed 4 bases from V and 0 bases from J, with 12 bases in between. CDR3 bases: TGTGCCAGCAGTTTCGGGGGGGCCGCAACTAATGAAAAACTGTTTTTT. Amino acids: CASSFGGAATNEKLFF.

The chain combines TRBV2 with TRBJ1-3, with a possible D match to TRBD1 (6 bases). The CDR3 consists of 15 residues. Trimming removed 4 bases from V and 2 bases from J, with 12 bases in between. CDR1 is SNHLY and CDR2 is FYNNEI in the germline V gene. CDR3 DNA: TGTGCCAGCAGTGGGGTCAGGGGCCCTGGAAACACCATATATTTT. Translation gives CASSGVRGPGNTIYF.

This chain connects TRBV4-2 to TRBJ1-3; D not resolved. Trimming shortened V by 1 base and J by 0 bases, and 7 bases separated the two germline ends. The germline CDR1 and CDR2 sequences are LGHNA and YNFKEQ. The CDR3 sequence is 15 residues long. The CDR3: CASSQGISSGNTIYF. In DNA, the CDR3 is TGTGCCAGCAGCCAAGGGATTAGCTCTGGAAACACCATATATTTT.

V usage is TRBV12-3 or TRBV12-4 and J usage is TRBJ2-1; no firm D call. The V end lost 5 bases, the J end lost 6 bases, and 8 bases lay between the germline ends. This CDR3 region has 12 residues. For the CDR3, the DNA is TGTGCCAGCAGTATACGGCCCAATGAGCAGTTCTTC. This gives the protein CASSIRPNEQFF.

This clone was recorded once. This sequence joins TRBV21-1 and TRBJ1-2. TRBV21-1 counts as a pseudogene. There are 8 residues in the CDR3. DNA for the CDR3: TGTGCCAGCAGCGCCCGTGAGTTC. Its translation: CASSAREF.

The chain links TRBV29-1 to TRBJ1-2; D may be TRBD1 (6 bases). This CDR3 is built from 13 residues. V lost 6 bases and J lost 4, with 15 bases in between. Germline V lookup: CDR1 SQVTM, CDR2 ANQGSEA. The CDR3 sequence is CSVERGIGYGYTF. The CDR3 DNA follows: TGCAGCGTGGAAAGGGGGATAGGCTATGGCTACACCTTC.

J is TRBJ1-1 and V is TRBV27, with a weak D call TRBD1 (5 bases). This CDR3 is 14 amino acids long. CDR1 and CDR2 (germline): MNHEY, SMNVEV (reference sequence). V was clipped by 5 bases and J by 6 bases, with 16 bases between them. The CDR3 nucleotides read TGTGCCAGCAGTGGGGGGGTAAATTGGGCTGAAGCTTTCTTT. Protein sequence: CASSGGVNWAEAFF.

CDR3 amino acids: CASAGPGNQPQHF. CDR3 nucleotide sequence: TGTGCCAGCGCCGGGCCAGGGAATCAGCCCCAGCATTTT. The V gene is TRBV12-3 or TRBV12-4, the J gene TRBJ1-5, with D perhaps matching TRBD1 (5 bases). The CDR3 covers 13 residues. Trimming pared 8 bases from V and 4 bases from J, leaving 12 bases between.

The V call is TRBV29-1, the J call TRBJ1-5, with 11 bases aligning to TRBD1. CDR1 is SQVTM, CDR2 ANQGSEA, per germline. This CDR3 is 15 amino acids long. J lost 8 bases, V lost 2 bases, and 8 bases had no gene match. The chain's CDR3 is CSVERYGQGAEPQHF. In DNA form, the CDR3 reads TGCAGCGTTGAACGCTACGGACAGGGGGCAGAGCCCCAGCATTTT.

The chain carries TRBV19 and TRBJ1-5; a possible D gene is TRBD1 (5 bases). There are 15 residues in the CDR3. CDR1 LNHDA and CDR2 SQIVND come from the germline V gene (reference sequence). With 5 bases removed from V and 1 base from J, the gap between germline ends came to 12 bases. CDR3 nucleotide sequence: TGTGCCAGTAGTGTAAGGGGAAAGAGCAATCAGCCCCAGCATTTT. It specifies CASSVRGKSNQPQHF.

Worth noting for this clone: The sample holds other DNA sequences that translate to the same CDR3. The J gene is TRBJ1-5, the V gene TRBV27, with D uncertain. This CDR3 is built from 13 residues. Germline V gene data show CDR1 as MNHEY and CDR2 as SMNVEV (reference sequence). The V gene lost 1 base and the J gene lost 5 bases, with 6 bases spanning the gap. The chain's CDR3 is CASSLYPDQPQHF. The CDR3, as DNA: TGTGCCAGCAGTTTATACCCTGATCAGCCCCAGCATTTT.